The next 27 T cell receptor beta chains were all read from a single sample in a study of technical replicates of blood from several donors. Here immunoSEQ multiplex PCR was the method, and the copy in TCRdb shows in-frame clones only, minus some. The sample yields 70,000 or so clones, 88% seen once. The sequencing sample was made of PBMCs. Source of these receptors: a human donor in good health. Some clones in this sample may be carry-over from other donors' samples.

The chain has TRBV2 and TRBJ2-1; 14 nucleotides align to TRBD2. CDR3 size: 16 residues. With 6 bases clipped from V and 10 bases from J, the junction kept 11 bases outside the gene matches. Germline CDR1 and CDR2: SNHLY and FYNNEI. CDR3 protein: CASREPGLAGVREQFF. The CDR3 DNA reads TGTGCCAGCAGGGAGCCGGGACTAGCGGGAGTCCGGGAGCAGTTCTTC.

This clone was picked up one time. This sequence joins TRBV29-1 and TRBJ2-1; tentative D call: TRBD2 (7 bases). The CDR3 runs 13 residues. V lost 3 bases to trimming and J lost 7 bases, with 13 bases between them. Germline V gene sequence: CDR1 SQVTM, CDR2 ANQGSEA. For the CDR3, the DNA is TGCAGCGTTGAGTCAGGGGAGGGGAATGAGCAGTTCTTC. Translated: CSVESGEGNEQFF.

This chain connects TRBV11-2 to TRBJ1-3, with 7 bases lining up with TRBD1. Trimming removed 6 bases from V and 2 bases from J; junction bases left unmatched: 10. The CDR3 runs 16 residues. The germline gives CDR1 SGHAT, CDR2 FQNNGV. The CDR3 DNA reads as TGTGCCAGCAGGGATACTAGGGGGCGAGCTGGAAACACCATATATTTT. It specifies CASRDTRGRAGNTIYF. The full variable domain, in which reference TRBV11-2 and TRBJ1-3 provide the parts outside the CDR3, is EAGVAQSPRYKIIEKRQSVAFWCNPISGHATLYWYQQILGQGPKLLIQFQNNGVVDDSQLPKDRFSAERLKGVDSTLKIQPAKLEDSAVYLCASRDTRGRAGNTIYFGEGSWLTVV.

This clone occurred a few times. CDR3 sequence (DNA): TGTGCCTGGAGTGTACGGGCTAGCTGGTTGGGTGAGCAGTTCTTC. Residues: CAWSVRASWLGEQFF. This chain uses TRBV30 with TRBJ2-1; weak D call: TRBD2 (5 bases). The CDR3 spans 15 residues. Trimming removed 0 bases at V and 9 bases at J, with 18 bases between. Per germline, CDR1 GTSNPN and CDR2 SVGIG (reference sequence).

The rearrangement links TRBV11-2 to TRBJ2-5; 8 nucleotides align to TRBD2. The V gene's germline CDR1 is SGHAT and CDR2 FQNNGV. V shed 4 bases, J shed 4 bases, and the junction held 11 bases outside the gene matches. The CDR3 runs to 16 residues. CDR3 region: CASSSPSAGGGETQYF. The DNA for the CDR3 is TGTGCCAGCAGCTCCCCCTCCGCGGGAGGAGGAGAGACCCAGTACTTC.

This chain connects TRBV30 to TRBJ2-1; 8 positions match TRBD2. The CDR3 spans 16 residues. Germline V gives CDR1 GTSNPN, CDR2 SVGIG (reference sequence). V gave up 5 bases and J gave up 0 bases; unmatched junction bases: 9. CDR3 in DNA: TGTGCCTGGCGGAGAATAGCGGGGAGCTCCTACAATGAGCAGTTCTTC. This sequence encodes CAWRRIAGSSYNEQFF. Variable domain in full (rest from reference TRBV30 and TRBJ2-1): SQTIHQWPATLVQPVGSPLSLECTVEGTSNPNLYWYRQAAGRGLQLLFYSVGIGQISSEVPQNLSASRPQDRQFILSSKKLLLSDSGFYLCAWRRIAGSSYNEQFFGPGTRLTVL.

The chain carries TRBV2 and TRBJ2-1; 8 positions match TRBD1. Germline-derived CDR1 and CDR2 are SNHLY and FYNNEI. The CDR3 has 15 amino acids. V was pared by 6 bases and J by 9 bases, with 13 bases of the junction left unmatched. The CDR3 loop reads CASSDGQGLMSEQFF. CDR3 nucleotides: TGTGCCAGCAGCGACGGACAGGGACTCATGAGTGAGCAGTTCTTC. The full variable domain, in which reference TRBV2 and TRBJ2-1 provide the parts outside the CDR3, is EPEVTQTPSHQVTQMGQEVILRCVPISNHLYFYWYRQILGQKVEFLVSFYNNEISEKSEIFDDQFSVERPDGSNFTLKIRSTKLEDSAMYFCASSDGQGLMSEQFFGPGTRLTVL.

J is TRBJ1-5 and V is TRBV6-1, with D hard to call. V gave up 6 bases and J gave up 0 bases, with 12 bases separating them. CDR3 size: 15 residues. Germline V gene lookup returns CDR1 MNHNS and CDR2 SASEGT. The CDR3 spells CASRADKYSNQPQHF. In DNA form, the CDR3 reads TGTGCCAGCAGAGCCGACAAGTATAGCAATCAGCCCCAGCATTTT.

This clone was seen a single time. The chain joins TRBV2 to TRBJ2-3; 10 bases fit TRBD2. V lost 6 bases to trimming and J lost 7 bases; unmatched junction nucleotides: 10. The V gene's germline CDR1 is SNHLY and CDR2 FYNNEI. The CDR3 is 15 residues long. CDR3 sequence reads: CASSPQTSGLNTQYF. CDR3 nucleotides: TGTGCCAGCAGCCCTCAGACTAGCGGGCTGAATACGCAGTATTTT.

The CDR3 sequence: CASSAAGTSGELFF. CDR3 DNA sequence: TGTGCCAGCAGCGCAGCTGGGACTTCCGGGGAGCTGTTTTTT. This chain links TRBV9 with TRBJ2-2; a possible D gene is TRBD2 (6 bases). The CDR3 is 14 residues long. V was cut by 3 bases and J by 6 bases, with 12 bases left in between. Germline CDR1 reads SGDLS; CDR2 reads YYNGEE.

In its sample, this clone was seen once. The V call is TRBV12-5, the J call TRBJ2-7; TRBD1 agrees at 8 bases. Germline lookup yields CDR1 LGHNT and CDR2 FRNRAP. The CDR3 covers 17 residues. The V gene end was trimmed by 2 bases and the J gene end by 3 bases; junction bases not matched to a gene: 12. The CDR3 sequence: CASGLRVGQGVGYEQYF. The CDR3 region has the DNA TGTGCTAGTGGTTTGAGAGTTGGACAGGGAGTGGGCTACGAGCAGTACTTC.

CDR3 DNA: TGTGCCAGCAGTGGGACTAGCAACACAGATACGCAGTATTTT. This translates into CASSGTSNTDTQYF. The chain carries TRBV2 and TRBJ2-3; 8 nucleotides agree with TRBD2. Germline CDR1 reads SNHLY; CDR2 reads FYNNEI. V was pared by 4 bases and J by 2 bases, with 2 bases of the junction left unmatched. This CDR3 is 14 amino acids long.

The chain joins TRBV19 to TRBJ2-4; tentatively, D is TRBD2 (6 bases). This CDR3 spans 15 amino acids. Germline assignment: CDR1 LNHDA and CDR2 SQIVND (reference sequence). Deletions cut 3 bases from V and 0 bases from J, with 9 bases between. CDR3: CASSIGGVAKNIQYF. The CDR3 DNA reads TGTGCCAGTAGTATTGGCGGGGTAGCCAAAAACATTCAGTACTTC. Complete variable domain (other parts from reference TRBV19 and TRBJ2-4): DGGITQSPKYLFRKEGQNVTLSCEQNLNHDAMYWYRQDPGQGLRLIYYSQIVNDFQKGDIAEGYSVSREKKESFPLTVTSAQKNPTAFYLCASSIGGVAKNIQYFGAGTRLSVL.

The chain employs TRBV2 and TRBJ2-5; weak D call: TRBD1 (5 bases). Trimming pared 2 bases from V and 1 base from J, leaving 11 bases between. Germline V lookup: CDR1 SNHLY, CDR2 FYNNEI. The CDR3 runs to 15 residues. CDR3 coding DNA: TGTGCCAGCAGTGAACTAGGGGCCCCCCAAGAGACCCAGTACTTC. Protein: CASSELGAPQETQYF.

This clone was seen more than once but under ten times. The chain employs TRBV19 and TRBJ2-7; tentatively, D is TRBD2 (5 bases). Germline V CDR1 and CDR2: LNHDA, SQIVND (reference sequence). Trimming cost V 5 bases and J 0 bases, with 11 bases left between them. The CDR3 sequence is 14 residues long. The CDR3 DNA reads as TGTGCCAGTAGTTCTCCACGGGGCTCCTACGAGCAGTACTTC. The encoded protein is CASSSPRGSYEQYF. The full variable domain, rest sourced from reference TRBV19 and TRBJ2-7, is DGGITQSPKYLFRKEGQNVTLSCEQNLNHDAMYWYRQDPGQGLRLIYYSQIVNDFQKGDIAEGYSVSREKKESFPLTVTSAQKNPTAFYLCASSSPRGSYEQYFGPGTRLTVT.

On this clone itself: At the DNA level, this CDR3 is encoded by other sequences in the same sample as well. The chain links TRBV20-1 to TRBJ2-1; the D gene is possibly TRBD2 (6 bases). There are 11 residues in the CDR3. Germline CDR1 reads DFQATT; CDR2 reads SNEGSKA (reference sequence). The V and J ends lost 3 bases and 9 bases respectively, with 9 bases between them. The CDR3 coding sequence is TGCAGTGCTAGGGGGGGAGGTGAGCAGTTCTTC. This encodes CSARGGGEQFF.

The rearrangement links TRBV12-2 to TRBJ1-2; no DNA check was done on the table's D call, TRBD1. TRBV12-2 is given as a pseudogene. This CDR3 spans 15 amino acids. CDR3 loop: CASRIQGSYPIGYTF. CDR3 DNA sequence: TGTGCAAGTCGAATACAGGGGTCTTACCCCATCGGCTACACCTTC.

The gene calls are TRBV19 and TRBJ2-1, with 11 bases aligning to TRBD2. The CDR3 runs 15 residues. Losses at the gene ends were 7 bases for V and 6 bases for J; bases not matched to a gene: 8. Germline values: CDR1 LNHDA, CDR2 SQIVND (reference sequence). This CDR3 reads CASTQTGTSGNEQFF. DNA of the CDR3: TGTGCCAGTACCCAGACCGGGACTAGCGGCAATGAGCAGTTCTTC. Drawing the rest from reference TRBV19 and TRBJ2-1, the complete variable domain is DGGITQSPKYLFRKEGQNVTLSCEQNLNHDAMYWYRQDPGQGLRLIYYSQIVNDFQKGDIAEGYSVSREKKESFPLTVTSAQKNPTAFYLCASTQTGTSGNEQFFGPGTRLTVL.

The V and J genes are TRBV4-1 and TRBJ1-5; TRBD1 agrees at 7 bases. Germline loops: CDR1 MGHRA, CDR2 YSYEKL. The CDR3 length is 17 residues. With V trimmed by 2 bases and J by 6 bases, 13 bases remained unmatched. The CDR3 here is CASSQSVLGTEGQPQHF. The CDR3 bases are TGCGCCAGCAGCCAATCAGTACTTGGGACAGAGGGTCAGCCCCAGCATTTT.

The CDR3: CASSSRTGSGTGELFF. The CDR3 DNA reads as TGTGCCAGCTCATCGAGGACAGGGAGCGGCACCGGGGAGCTGTTTTTT. The chain uses TRBV18 and TRBJ2-2, with 8 nucleotides matching TRBD1. V lost 5 bases to trimming and J lost 4 bases; unmatched junction nucleotides: 9. This CDR3 is built from 16 residues. Germline loops: CDR1 KGHSH, CDR2 LQKENI.

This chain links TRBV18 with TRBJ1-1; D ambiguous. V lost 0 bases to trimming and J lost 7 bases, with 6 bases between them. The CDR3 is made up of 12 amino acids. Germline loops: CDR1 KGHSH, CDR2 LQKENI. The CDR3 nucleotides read TGTGCCAGCTCACCACCCCGCGGTGAAGCTTTCTTT. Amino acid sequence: CASSPPRGEAFF.

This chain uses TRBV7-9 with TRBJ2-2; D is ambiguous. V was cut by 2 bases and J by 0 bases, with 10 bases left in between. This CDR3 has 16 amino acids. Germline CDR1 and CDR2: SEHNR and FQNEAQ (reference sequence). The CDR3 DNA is TGTGCCAGCAGCTTATTTTCCCTTACGAACACCGGGGAGCTGTTTTTT. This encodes CASSLFSLTNTGELFF.

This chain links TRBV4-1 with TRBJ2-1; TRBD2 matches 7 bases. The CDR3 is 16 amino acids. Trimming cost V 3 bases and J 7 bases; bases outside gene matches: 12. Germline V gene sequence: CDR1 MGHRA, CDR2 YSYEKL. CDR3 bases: TGCGCCAGCAGCCATCCCGGGTCGGGGGGAGGGAATGAGCAGTTCTTC. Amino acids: CASSHPGSGGGNEQFF.

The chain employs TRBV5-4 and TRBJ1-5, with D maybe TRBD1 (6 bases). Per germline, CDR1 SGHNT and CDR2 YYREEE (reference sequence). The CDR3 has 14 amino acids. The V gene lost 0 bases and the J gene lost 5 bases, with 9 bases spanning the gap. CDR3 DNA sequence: TGTGCCAGCAGCTTGGAAGGGGGGGATCAGCCCCAGCATTTT. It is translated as CASSLEGGDQPQHF. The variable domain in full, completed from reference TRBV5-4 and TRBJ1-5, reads ETGVTQSPTHLIKTRGQQVTLRCSSQSGHNTVSWYQQALGQGPQFIFQYYREEENGRGNFPPRFSGLQFPNYSSELNVNALELDDSALYLCASSLEGGDQPQHFGDGTRLSIL.

For the CDR3, the DNA is TGCGCCAGCAGCTTTGGCAGATCGAACACCGGGGAGCTGTTTTTT. Translating it yields CASSFGRSNTGELFF. This chain connects TRBV5-1 to TRBJ2-2; the D is unclear. Looked up from germline, CDR1 is SGHRS and CDR2 is YFSETQ. This CDR3 contains 15 residues. The ends were cut back, 2 bases at V and 0 bases at J, with 8 bases in the middle.

CDR3 residues: CASSDQTSGRYEQYF. DNA for the CDR3: TGTGCCAGCAGTGACCAGACTAGCGGGCGGTACGAGCAGTACTTC. The gene calls are TRBV6-6 and TRBJ2-7; 10 bases are a match to TRBD2. Germline lookup yields CDR1 MNHNY and CDR2 SVGAGI (reference sequence). This CDR3 contains 15 residues. V lost 5 bases to trimming and J lost 4 bases; unmatched junction nucleotides: 8.

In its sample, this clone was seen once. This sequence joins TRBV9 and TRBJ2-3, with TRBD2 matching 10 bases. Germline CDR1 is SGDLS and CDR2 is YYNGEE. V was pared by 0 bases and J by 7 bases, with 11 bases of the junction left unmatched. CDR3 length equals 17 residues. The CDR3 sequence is CASSVALAGGPSNTQYF. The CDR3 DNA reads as TGTGCCAGCAGCGTAGCCTTAGCGGGGGGTCCATCAAATACGCAGTATTTT.